The next 25 T cell receptor beta chains were all read from a single sample in a study of CD8+ T cells in alopecia areata. cDNA prepared by RNA extraction and subsequent reverse transcription served as the template for sequencing. Clones were sequenced by immunoSEQ multiplex PCR, and TCRdb holds only the in-frame ones, with some missing. Here the sample spans approximately 65,000 clones, about half being singletons. Treatment indicated: oral pan-JAK inhibitor, 5-10 mg twice daily. Sequenced here: CD8+ T cells sorted from blood, sampled between weeks 36 and 40, from a patient treated with tofacitinib. The receptors stem from a human donor with alopecia areata.

Only a few counts were recorded for this clone. The chain has TRBV7-6 and TRBJ2-1; no clear D gene. The CDR3 consists of 12 residues. Germline V gene sequence: CDR1 SGHVS, CDR2 FNYEAQ. Trimming shortened V by 5 bases and J by 3 bases, and 5 bases separated the two germline ends. The CDR3 loop reads CASSQIYNEQFF. The CDR3 DNA reads TGTGCCAGCAGCCAAATCTACAATGAGCAGTTCTTC.

This clone was counted between two and nine times. This rearrangement joins TRBV15 to TRBJ2-5; weak D call: TRBD1 (6 bases). V was pared by 0 bases and J by 5 bases, with 13 bases between. The CDR3 consists of 15 residues. Germline values: CDR1 LNHNV, CDR2 YYDKDF (reference sequence). DNA for the CDR3: TGTGCCACCAGCAGAGACAGGGGCCAGTGGGAGACCCAGTACTTC. It is translated as CATSRDRGQWETQYF.

The chain couples TRBV7-2 to TRBJ2-7; 7 positions agree with TRBD2. This CDR3 has 19 amino acids. Germline CDR1 is SGHTA and CDR2 is FQGNSA. V lost 5 bases, J lost 0 bases, and 19 bases stayed unmatched. CDR3 bases: TGTGCCAGCAGCCTAAGGTCCCTAGCGGATAGATTAAGCTCCTACGAGCAGTACTTC. It is translated as CASSLRSLADRLSSYEQYF.

Notes on this clone: Other DNA sequences in this specimen translate into the identical CDR3. V and J are TRBV6-5 and TRBJ1-5; 7 bases are a match to TRBD1. Germline V gene data show CDR1 as MNHEY and CDR2 as SVGAGI. After removal of 0 bases from V and 0 bases from J, the junction contained 2 bases not matched to a gene. The CDR3 runs to 16 residues. For the CDR3, the DNA is TGTGCCAGCAGTTACTCGCGGACAGGTAGCAATCAGCCCCAGCATTTT. Translating it yields CASSYSRTGSNQPQHF.

The V gene is TRBV6-1, the J gene TRBJ1-5, with 10 bases identical to TRBD1. The CDR3 covers 14 residues. J lost 6 bases, V lost 5 bases, and 4 bases had no gene match. CDR1 is MNHNS, CDR2 SASEGT, per germline. This CDR3 is CASSRTGGTQPQHF. CDR3 DNA sequence: TGTGCCAGCAGTCGGACAGGGGGAACTCAGCCCCAGCATTTT.

This clone came up a few times. CDR3 region: CASSEWGLDGYEQYF. The CDR3 DNA follows: TGTGCCAGCAGCGAGTGGGGACTAGACGGCTACGAGCAGTACTTC. The chain is built from TRBV9 and TRBJ2-7, with 8 bases matching TRBD2. Germline CDR1 reads SGDLS; CDR2 reads YYNGEE. V lost 3 bases to trimming and J lost 3 bases; unmatched junction nucleotides: 8. The CDR3 extends over 15 amino acids.

This clone was detected a few times. The rearrangement links TRBV29-1 to TRBJ2-7; D not certain. V was cut by 0 bases and J by 3 bases, with 6 bases left in between. The CDR3 loop spans 12 amino acids. Germline V gene data show CDR1 as SQVTM and CDR2 as ANQGSEA. This chain's CDR3 is CSVEEGFYEQYF. In DNA form, the CDR3 reads TGCAGCGTTGAAGAGGGCTTCTACGAGCAGTACTTC.

V usage is TRBV25-1 and J usage is TRBJ2-7, with D possibly being TRBD1 (6 bases). Trimming stripped 4 bases from V and 4 bases from J, with 11 bases between. The V gene's germline CDR1 is MGHDK and CDR2 SYGVNS. This CDR3 comprises 13 residues. The CDR3 sequence is CASSAGQPYEQYF. CDR3 in DNA: TGTGCCAGCAGTGCCGGACAGCCGTACGAGCAGTACTTC.

V and J are TRBV15 and TRBJ1-5, with D unclear. The V end lost 3 bases, the J end lost 3 bases, and 15 bases lay between the germline ends. The germline gives CDR1 LNHNV, CDR2 YYDKDF (reference sequence). The CDR3 has 16 residues. CDR3 DNA: TGTGCCACCAGCAGCAGCAGCGTCCCTTTCAATCAGCCCCAGCATTTT. It yields the protein CATSSSSVPFNQPQHF.

This chain joins TRBV19 and TRBJ2-5, with 7 bases aligning to TRBD1. V lost 4 bases and J lost 5; bases outside the gene matches: 4. This CDR3 is built from 13 residues. Germline values: CDR1 LNHDA, CDR2 SQIVND (reference sequence). The CDR3 here is CASSKRGQETQYF. CDR3 nucleotide sequence: TGTGCCAGTAGTAAGAGGGGGCAGGAGACCCAGTACTTC. Together with reference TRBV19 and TRBJ2-5, the CDR3 gives the full variable domain: DGGITQSPKYLFRKEGQNVTLSCEQNLNHDAMYWYRQDPGQGLRLIYYSQIVNDFQKGDIAEGYSVSREKKESFPLTVTSAQKNPTAFYLCASSKRGQETQYFGPGTRLLVL.

This chain joins TRBV29-1 and TRBJ2-5, with a possible D match to TRBD2 (5 bases). Germline CDR1 is SQVTM and CDR2 is ANQGSEA. The CDR3 has 16 amino acids. V lost 2 bases and J lost 4, with 20 bases in between. CDR3 in DNA: TGCAGCGTTGAATCTCCCGGGGAAGGAAGAGGAGAGACCCAGTACTTC. Protein product: CSVESPGEGRGETQYF.

This clone was detected only a few times. The chain couples TRBV29-1 to TRBJ2-1; 9 nucleotides match TRBD1. Trimming took 3 bases from V and 5 from J; bases not matched to a gene: 11. This CDR3 has 16 amino acids. The germline V gene has CDR1 SQVTM and CDR2 ANQGSEA. The CDR3 loop reads CSVDSRGTGINNEQFF. DNA for the CDR3: TGCAGCGTTGATTCGCGGGGGACAGGGATAAACAATGAGCAGTTCTTC.

The chain uses TRBV6-4 and TRBJ2-1, with TRBD1 as a possible D gene (6 bases). The CDR3 runs 15 residues. The V end lost 6 bases, the J end lost 7 bases, and 19 bases lay between the germline ends. Germline CDR1 reads MRHNA; CDR2 reads SNTAGT. Here the CDR3 reads CASSLGQHFGNEQFF. DNA for the CDR3: TGTGCCAGCAGCCTCGGACAGCATTTCGGGAATGAGCAGTTCTTC.

The chain combines TRBV7-9 with TRBJ1-1, with D possibly TRBD1 on 6 matching bases. The CDR3 sequence is 13 residues long. The V gene lost 4 bases and the J gene lost 1 base, with 7 bases spanning the gap. Germline-derived CDR1 and CDR2 are SEHNR and FQNEAQ (reference sequence). CDR3 nucleotide sequence: TGTGCCAGCAGCTCGACAGGGAACACTGAAGCTTTCTTT. Translation: CASSSTGNTEAFF.

CDR3: CASSRTNEQFF. The CDR3 nucleotides are TGTGCCAGCAGCCGGACTAATGAGCAGTTCTTC. The chain recombines TRBV11-2 with TRBJ2-1; D possibly corresponds to TRBD2 (5 bases). The V and J ends lost 5 bases and 7 bases respectively, with 6 bases between them. This CDR3 is built from 11 residues. Looked up from germline, CDR1 is SGHAT and CDR2 is FQNNGV. The variable domain in full, completed from reference TRBV11-2 and TRBJ2-1, reads EAGVAQSPRYKIIEKRQSVAFWCNPISGHATLYWYQQILGQGPKLLIQFQNNGVVDDSQLPKDRFSAERLKGVDSTLKIQPAKLEDSAVYLCASSRTNEQFFGPGTRLTVL.

The chain recombines TRBV6-5 with TRBJ2-7, with a weak D call TRBD2 (6 bases). Trimming left V 8 bases short and J 4 bases short, with 18 bases between. The CDR3 extends over 14 amino acids. Looked up from germline, CDR1 is MNHEY and CDR2 is SVGAGI. DNA for the CDR3: TGTGCCAGCGCTAGCGCCGCAACGATGTACGAGCAGTACTTC. It yields the protein CASASAATMYEQYF.

This clone was detected a few times. The chain combines TRBV7-9 with TRBJ1-1; the D is unclear. The germline gives CDR1 SEHNR, CDR2 FQNEAQ (reference sequence). This CDR3 spans 15 amino acids. Deletions cut 1 base from V and 3 bases from J, with 12 bases between. CDR3 residues: CASSLGWGRDTEAFF. The CDR3 nucleotides are TGTGCCAGCAGCTTAGGCTGGGGTCGGGACACTGAAGCTTTCTTT.

The sample holds a few counts of this clone. The J gene is TRBJ2-5, the V gene TRBV7-8; D unresolved. Germline V gene data show CDR1 as SGHVS and CDR2 as FQNEAQ. With 2 bases removed from V and 1 base from J, the gap between germline ends came to 17 bases. This CDR3 contains 17 residues. The CDR3 DNA reads as TGTGCCAGCAGCTTAAGCCGGCCAAATGACCTCCAAGAGACCCAGTACTTC. Protein product: CASSLSRPNDLQETQYF.

For this clone: This likely reflects a read error, since a far larger clone is one base away. The rearrangement links TRBV9 to TRBJ2-1; 12 bases are shared with TRBD2. V was clipped by 4 bases and J by 7 bases; unmatched bases: 9. The CDR3 loop spans 16 amino acids. Germline V gene lookup returns CDR1 SGDLS and CDR2 YYNGEE. Here the CDR3 reads CASSLVPSGRGNEQFF. CDR3 coding DNA: TGTGCCAGCAGCTTGGTTCCTAGCGGGAGGGGGAATGAGCAGTTCTTC. Drawing the rest from reference TRBV9 and TRBJ2-1, the complete variable domain is DSGVTQTPKHLITATGQRVTLRCSPRSGDLSVYWYQQSLDQGLQFLIQYYNGEERAKGNILERFSAQQFPDLHSELNLSSLELGDSALYFCASSLVPSGRGNEQFFGPGTRLTVL.

The gene calls are TRBV29-1 and TRBJ1-2, with TRBD1 matching 7 bases. Germline CDR1 and CDR2: SQVTM and ANQGSEA. CDR3 size: 12 residues. Losses at the gene ends were 6 bases for V and 6 bases for J; bases not matched to a gene: 7. CDR3 nucleotides: TGCAGCGTCTCGACAGGGTGGGATGGCTACACCTTC. Protein: CSVSTGWDGYTF.

A few counts support this clone. This chain uses TRBV4-1 with TRBJ1-5; D is ambiguous. CDR1 and CDR2 from the germline V gene are MGHRA and YSYEKL. This CDR3 is built from 14 residues. Trimming left V 6 bases short and J 0 bases short, with 9 bases between. For the CDR3, the DNA is TGCGCCAGCAGTCCGATAGGTAGCAATCAGCCCCAGCATTTT. Its translation is CASSPIGSNQPQHF.

There are a few counts of this clone. The chain is built from TRBV6-1 and TRBJ2-7; D remains ambiguous. Trimming took 5 bases from V and 0 from J, leaving 14 bases between them. Germline CDR1 is MNHNS and CDR2 is SASEGT. The CDR3 totals 15 residues. CDR3 residues: CASSLRQASSYEQYF. The CDR3 nucleotides read TGTGCCAGCAGTCTCCGGCAGGCTAGCTCCTACGAGCAGTACTTC.

This clone was observed once. V and J are TRBV6-6 and TRBJ2-5; tentatively, D is TRBD2 (6 bases). CDR1 is MNHNY, CDR2 SVGAGI, per germline (reference sequence). The CDR3 has 14 amino acids. Trimming shortened V by 8 bases and J by 0 bases, and 13 bases separated the two germline ends. CDR3 DNA: TGTGCCAGCGGGGGGAACCAGTACCAAGAGACCCAGTACTTC. Residues: CASGGNQYQETQYF.

The genes are TRBV7-8 and TRBJ2-3, with D unresolved. CDR3 size: 9 residues. The V and J ends lost 8 bases and 7 bases respectively, with 4 bases between them. Germline V CDR1 and CDR2: SGHVS, FQNEAQ. CDR3 nucleotide sequence: TGTGCCAGCGATAATACGCAGTATTTT. This translates into CASDNTQYF.

The chain recombines TRBV11-3 with TRBJ2-1, with 10 bases fitting TRBD1. Unmatched junction bases numbered 2, after V lost 4 bases and J lost 2 bases. CDR1 SGHNT and CDR2 YENEEA come from the germline V gene. This CDR3 spans 15 amino acids. CDR3 in amino acids: CASSWDRGPYNEQFF. CDR3 DNA: TGTGCCAGCAGCTGGGACAGGGGACCCTACAATGAGCAGTTCTTC.